These T cell receptor beta chains were read from a single sample in a study of T cells in Graves' hyperthyroidism and ophthalmopathy. Each CDR3 protein gets one entry after TCRdb re-called the multiplex PCR reads with MiXCR. The table shows hundreds of thousands of distinct CDR3 sequences, with roughly 14% occurring only once. Sequencing was carried out using blood. These receptors all come from a woman in her thirties or forties with Graves' ophthalmopathy. The CDR3 runs from the conserved cysteine through the conserved F or W. D genes are given only for firm matches. Size is stated for part of the rows, as once, few or many counts, or as a class when the clone is expanded.

v_gene	d_gene	abundance	j_gene	CDR3aa	CDR3nt
TRBV4-2	-	many	TRBJ1-2	CASSQDEGRSYGYTF	TGTGCCAGCAGCCAAGACGAGGGCAGGAGCTATGGCTACACCTTC
TRBV28	TRBD2	many	TRBJ2-7	CASSLPFSGRRQEQYF	TGTGCCAGCAGTTTACCTTTTAGCGGGAGGAGGCAAGAGCAGTACTTC
TRBV6-2/TRBV6-3	-	many	TRBJ2-7	CAIPEAEQYF	TGTGCCATCCCTGAGGCCGAGCAGTACTTC
TRBV10-3	TRBD1	many	TRBJ2-5	CAIREDRNQETQYF	TGTGCCATCAGGGAGGACAGGAACCAAGAGACCCAGTACTTC
TRBV15	TRBD1	many	TRBJ2-7	CATSIDRGRDEQYF	TGTGCCACCAGCATCGACAGGGGGCGGGACGAGCAGTACTTC
TRBV6-2/TRBV6-3	-	few	TRBJ1-5	CASSPRGQLNQPQHF	TGTGCCAGCAGTCCAAGAGGACAGCTCAATCAGCCCCAGCATTTT
TRBV28	TRBD1	many	TRBJ2-4	CASSHRDRGRGDIQYF	TGTGCCAGCAGTCACCGGGACAGGGGGCGCGGGGACATTCAGTACTTC
TRBV29-1	TRBD1	few	TRBJ2-3	CSVDSGTGADTQYF	TGCAGCGTCGATTCCGGGACAGGGGCAGATACGCAGTATTTT
TRBV12-3/TRBV12-4	TRBD2	many	TRBJ2-7	CASSNQGLAGGLSYEQYF	TGTGCCAGCAGTAACCAAGGACTAGCGGGAGGTCTATCCTACGAGCAGTACTTC
TRBV11-2	-	many	TRBJ1-1	CASSHGHSEAFF	TGTGCCAGCAGCCACGGACACTCTGAAGCTTTCTTT
TRBV3-1	-	few	TRBJ2-7	CASSQKAGAYEQYF	TGTGCCAGCAGCCAAAAAGCGGGTGCCTACGAGCAGTACTTC
TRBV6-5	-	-	TRBJ1-1	CASSYSYSNNEAFF	TGTGCCAGCAGTTACTCGTACAGTAATAATGAAGCTTTCTTT
TRBV12-3/TRBV12-4	TRBD2	many	TRBJ2-7	CASSGLAGVEEQYF	TGTGCCAGCAGCGGACTAGCGGGAGTTGAAGAGCAGTACTTC
TRBV20-1	-	-	TRBJ1-5	CSAQTENNQPQHF	TGCAGTGCACAGACAGAGAATAATCAGCCCCAGCATTTT
TRBV7-2	-	-	TRBJ1-2	CASSYPGALGNGYTF	TGTGCCAGCAGCTACCCGGGCGCGCTCGGAAATGGCTACACCTTC
TRBV15	-	-	TRBJ2-5	CATSRAGFGETQYF	TGTGCCACCAGCAGAGCAGGGTTTGGGGAGACCCAGTACTTC
TRBV11-2	TRBD2	-	TRBJ2-3	CASSLVASGMGPDTQYF	TGTGCCAGCAGCTTAGTTGCTAGCGGGATGGGTCCAGATACGCAGTATTTT
TRBV2	-	many	TRBJ1-1	CASSVTVNTEAFF	TGTGCCAGCAGTGTGACAGTGAACACTGAAGCTTTCTTT
TRBV28	TRBD2	few	TRBJ2-7	CASWGGSGRPYF	TGTGCCAGCTGGGGTGGAAGCGGGAGACCGTACTTC
TRBV27	TRBD2	many	TRBJ2-7	CASTVSGSAPYEQYF	TGTGCCAGCACCGTTAGCGGGAGCGCCCCTTACGAGCAGTACTTC
TRBV9	-	-	TRBJ2-7	CASSAPGGYEQYF	TGTGCCAGCAGCGCTCCTGGGGGGTACGAGCAGTACTTC
TRBV12-3/TRBV12-4	-	-	TRBJ2-7	CASSLGRGSRSYEQYF	TGTGCCAGCAGTTTAGGGCGTGGGTCTCGCTCCTACGAGCAGTACTTC
TRBV11-1	-	many	TRBJ2-7	CASARADPYEQYF	TGTGCCAGCGCCAGGGCAGACCCCTACGAGCAGTACTTC
TRBV12-3/TRBV12-4	-	many	TRBJ2-7	CASSTRGRGGRLAYEQYF	TGTGCCAGCAGTACCAGGGGAAGGGGCGGACGACTGGCCTACGAGCAGTACTTC
TRBV27	TRBD1	many	TRBJ2-7	CASSPMGQPTYEQYF	TGTGCCAGCAGTCCAATGGGACAGCCAACCTACGAGCAGTACTTC
TRBV7-9	-	-	TRBJ2-5	CALLARWTQYF	TGTGCCCTGCTGGCCCGCTGGACCCAGTACTTC
TRBV12-3/TRBV12-4	-	-	TRBJ2-2	CASSSPENLLNTGELFF	TGTGCCAGCAGTTCCCCCGAAAACCTCCTGAACACCGGGGAGCTGTTTTTT
TRBV11-2	-	many	TRBJ1-2	CASSLGITNYGYTF	TGTGCCAGCAGCTTAGGCATTACTAACTATGGCTACACCTTC
TRBV28	-	many	TRBJ1-2	CASSQGFNYGYTF	TGTGCCAGCAGTCAGGGATTTAACTATGGCTACACCTTC
TRBV10-3	-	many	TRBJ1-5	CATKINFDQPQHF	TGTGCCACCAAAATTAATTTCGATCAGCCCCAGCATTTT
TRBV29-1	TRBD1	-	TRBJ2-7	CSVAWDSNYEQYF	TGCAGCGTCGCGTGGGACAGCAACTACGAGCAGTACTTC
TRBV16	-	-	TRBJ1-5	CASSHGAYSNQPQHF	TGTGCCAGCAGCCACGGGGCCTATAGCAATCAGCCCCAGCATTTT
TRBV28	TRBD2	many	TRBJ2-2	CASSGLETGELFF	TGTGCCAGCTCGGGACTAGAAACCGGGGAGCTGTTTTTT
TRBV11-2	-	many	TRBJ1-5	CASSPDPVGNQPQHF	TGTGCCAGCAGCCCGGACCCAGTGGGCAATCAGCCCCAGCATTTT
TRBV30	-	-	TRBJ2-5	CAWSGAGLTLQETQYF	TGTGCCTGGAGCGGGGCAGGACTGACCTTACAAGAGACCCAGTACTTC
TRBV15	-	-	TRBJ1-1	CATSRDLRMNTEAFF	TGTGCCACCAGCAGAGATTTGCGTATGAACACTGAAGCTTTCTTT
TRBV28	TRBD1	many	TRBJ2-7	CASSLSGGEPYEQYF	TGTGCCAGCAGTTTATCAGGGGGTGAACCCTACGAGCAGTACTTC
TRBV29-1	TRBD1	-	TRBJ2-7	CSVISTGDHSYEQYF	TGCAGCGTTATATCGACAGGGGATCATTCCTACGAGCAGTACTTC
TRBV6-2/TRBV6-3	-	-	TRBJ2-2	CASRVWRGTNTGELFF	TGTGCCAGCAGGGTGTGGCGGGGTACGAACACCGGGGAGCTGTTTTTT
TRBV11-2	-	many	TRBJ1-1	CASSPGIGIQTQNTEAFF	TGTGCCAGCAGCCCAGGGATCGGCATACAGACCCAGAACACTGAAGCTTTCTTT
TRBV29-1	-	many	TRBJ2-7	CSVSQGYEQYF	TGCAGCGTGTCGCAGGGTTACGAGCAGTACTTC
TRBV7-9	-	many	TRBJ1-1	CASSPKDVAFF	TGTGCCAGCAGCCCCAAGGACGTGGCTTTCTTT
TRBV12-3/TRBV12-4	-	many	TRBJ2-5	CASSPLLEGQETQYF	TGTGCCAGCAGTCCCCTCCTGGAGGGGCAAGAGACCCAGTACTTC
TRBV20-1	-	-	TRBJ1-1	CSARSVENTEAFF	TGCAGTGCTAGATCGGTAGAGAACACTGAAGCTTTCTTT
TRBV29-1	-	many	TRBJ1-1	CSVDIGQGTEAFF	TGCAGCGTTGATATCGGGCAGGGGACTGAAGCTTTCTTT
TRBV5-1	-	many	TRBJ1-2	CASSLVGRGSVYGYTF	TGCGCCAGCAGCTTGGTGGGCAGGGGTTCTGTCTATGGCTACACCTTC
TRBV28	TRBD1	many	TRBJ1-1	CASSLPGQVNTEAFF	TGTGCCAGCAGTTTACCGGGACAGGTGAACACTGAAGCTTTCTTT
TRBV6-1	-	-	TRBJ2-4	CASRIRGNIQYF	TGTGCCAGCAGGATCAGGGGAAACATTCAGTACTTC
TRBV6-5	TRBD2	-	TRBJ2-7	CASSYWASGHYEQYF	TGTGCCAGCAGTTATTGGGCTAGCGGCCATTACGAGCAGTACTTC
TRBV15	TRBD2	many	TRBJ2-3	CATSRDVSGGTDTQYF	TGTGCCACCAGCAGAGATGTGAGCGGGGGCACAGATACGCAGTATTTT
TRBV12-3/TRBV12-4	-	many	TRBJ1-3	CASSSLSGNTIYF	TGTGCCAGCAGTTCCCTCTCTGGAAACACCATATATTTT
TRBV7-2	-	many	TRBJ2-7	CASSLYRAYSYEQYF	TGTGCCAGCAGCTTATATAGGGCCTACTCCTACGAGCAGTACTTC
TRBV12-3/TRBV12-4	-	many	TRBJ1-1	CASSLTPGRTEAFF	TGTGCCAGCAGTTTAACTCCAGGGAGGACTGAAGCTTTCTTT
TRBV19	-	many	TRBJ2-7	CASSIGGTVSYEQYF	TGTGCCAGTAGTATAGGAGGGACCGTCTCCTACGAGCAGTACTTC
TRBV6-2/TRBV6-3	-	many	TRBJ2-5	CASSLYSKETQYF	TGTGCCAGCAGTTTGTACAGCAAAGAGACCCAGTACTTC
TRBV7-3	TRBD1	many	TRBJ1-1	CASSVGQGYEAFF	TGTGCCAGCAGCGTAGGACAGGGATACGAAGCTTTCTTT